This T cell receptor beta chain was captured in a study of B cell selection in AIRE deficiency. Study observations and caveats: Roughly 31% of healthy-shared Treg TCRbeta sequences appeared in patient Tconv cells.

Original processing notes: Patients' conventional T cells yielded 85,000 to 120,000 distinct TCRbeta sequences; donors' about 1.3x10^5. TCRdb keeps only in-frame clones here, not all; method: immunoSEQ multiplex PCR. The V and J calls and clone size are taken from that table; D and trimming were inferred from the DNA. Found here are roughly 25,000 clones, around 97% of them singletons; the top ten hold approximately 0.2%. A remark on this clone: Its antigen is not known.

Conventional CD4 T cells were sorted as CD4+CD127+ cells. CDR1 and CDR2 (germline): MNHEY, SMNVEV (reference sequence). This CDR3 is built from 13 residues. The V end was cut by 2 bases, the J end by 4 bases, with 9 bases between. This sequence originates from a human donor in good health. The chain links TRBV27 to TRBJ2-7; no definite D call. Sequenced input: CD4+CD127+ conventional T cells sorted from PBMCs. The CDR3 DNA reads TGTGCCAGCAGTTTAGGACCCCAATACGAGCAGTACTTC. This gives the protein CASSLGPQYEQYF.